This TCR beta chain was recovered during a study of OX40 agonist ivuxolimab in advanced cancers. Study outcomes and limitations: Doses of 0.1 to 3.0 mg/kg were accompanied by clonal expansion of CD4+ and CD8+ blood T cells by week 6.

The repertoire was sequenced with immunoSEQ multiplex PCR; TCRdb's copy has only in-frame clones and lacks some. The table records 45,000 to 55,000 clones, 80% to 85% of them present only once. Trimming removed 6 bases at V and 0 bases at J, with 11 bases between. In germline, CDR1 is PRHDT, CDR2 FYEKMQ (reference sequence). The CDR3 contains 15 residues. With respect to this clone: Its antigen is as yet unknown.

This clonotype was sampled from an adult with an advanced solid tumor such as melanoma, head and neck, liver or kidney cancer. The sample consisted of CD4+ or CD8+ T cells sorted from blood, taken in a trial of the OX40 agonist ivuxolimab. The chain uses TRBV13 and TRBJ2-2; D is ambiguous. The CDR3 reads CASSLGLSNTGELFF. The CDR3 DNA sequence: TGTGCCAGCAGTCTAGGGCTGTCGAACACCGGGGAGCTGTTTTTT.